This TCR beta chain was documented in a study of cytomegalovirus exposure and HLA in healthy donors (TCRdb year 2017). Study-wide context: In an earlier analysis of 587 of the donors, roughly 300 Gb of sequence data and 100 million or so unique TCR beta sequences from roughly 200 million T cells were reported. An early release covering about 600 HLA-typed donors comprised approximately 290 gigabases of sequencing data and approximately 80 million unique TCR sequences. Of the approximately 370 genotyped donors, more than 75% were placed in the genetic ancestry cluster associated with self-reported Caucasian donors. The study aimed to test whether cataloging public T cell receptors could reveal signatures of past pathogen exposure. The T cell repertoires of 700 or so subjects were profiled by immunosequencing and related to cytomegalovirus serostatus. In addition to the first cohort of approximately 670 subjects, a separate validation cohort of some 120 different subjects was used. The study combined high-throughput TCR immunosequencing, statistical association of individual TCRs with disease status, and machine learning to predict cytomegalovirus infection status. In a later analysis, previously published TCR beta repertoires from 666 donors were re-analyzed and high-resolution HLA genotyping was added so that TCR occurrence patterns could be studied. Rather than using new phenotypic data, the later analysis identified candidate immune exposures from TCR beta sequences and from how often those sequences occurred across donors. An earlier analysis of 587 of the donors used high-throughput TCR beta sequencing to judge whether each TCR beta V gene segment behaved as functional or pseudogenic. Donor age, sex, ethnicity and CMV serostatus were compiled together with the repertoire data. Genome-wide SNP genotypes for about 65% of the roughly 670 donors were used in a later genetic analysis, which treated that subset as a discovery cohort. All discovery cohort repertoires had been generated using a single sequencing platform. HLA typing included class I and class II loci at four-digit resolution. The number of typed donors differed by locus: about 620-630 for A, B, C, DRB1 and DQB1; some 540 for DQA1; some 590 for DPA1; and some 450 for DPB1. Roughly 5 DR-DQ haplotypes were treated as single units for association and clustering because of strong linkage in the cohort. Among some 400 genotyped donors of the cohort, an average of roughly 230,000 unique TCR beta nucleotide sequences was sequenced per donor, of which approximately 18% were non-productive. The research as a whole found: The 87-base-pair reads could not distinguish some IMGT-functional V segments, including TRBV6-2 and TRBV6-3, so those segments were excluded. The only immune exposure information available for the cohort was CMV serostatus. Three of the identified cytomegalovirus-associated TCR beta chains were confirmed in vitro to be specific for cytomegalovirus antigens. A cluster of highly shared sequence variants was judged likely to be a technical artifact of the sequencing pipeline. Broadly in line with IMGT annotations, most TCR beta V segments showed up in productive rearrangements about 87% or about 30% of the time in an earlier analysis of approximately 640 of the donors. In a later genetic analysis, a missense DCLRE1C variant was associated with V-gene and J-gene trimming of TCR beta chains, and the association was replicated in an independent cohort. Strong co-occurrence of HLA alleles, especially DR and DQ, made assigning TCR associations to individual alleles difficult. A later analysis found that most CMV-associated TCR beta chains appeared HLA-restricted, with HLA associations seemingly driven largely by CMV exposure. A further reported finding was that TCR beta sequences accurately predicted the HLA-A and HLA-B alleles for most subjects in the first cohort. Because HLA typing was missing for some donors at each locus, association tests included only the typed subset. In a later genetic analysis, fewer N-insertions in productive TCRs were reported among donors in an Asian-associated ancestry cluster than the roughly 700-donor mean. Because counts were too low, 15 to 20 rarely observed V segments, including chromosome 9 orphons, were excluded from the earlier analysis of several hundred of the donors. Specific HLA alleles were associated with over 15,000 TCR beta sequences at a false discovery rate of 0.05 in a later analysis. A total of 164 TCR beta chains were listed by the study as associated with cytomegalovirus. In both the original and validation cohorts, the classifier was reported to diagnose cytomegalovirus status with high specificity and sensitivity. Roughly uniform sequencing depth across donors was assumed in presence/absence analyses, although this assumption may not hold. In a later analysis, HLA-associated TCR beta chains showed more clonal expansion and lower generation probabilities than non-associated chains that were equally common. Most TCR sequences were observed very rarely across donors, whereas some public TCRs were present in many individuals. This cohort had only TCR beta chains sequenced, and the lack of alpha or paired-chain data limited which features could be detected. A later analysis found that TCR association rates varied across HLA loci, with DRB1 alleles showing the most associated TCRs and HLA-C alleles the fewest. Correlated functional status among segregating V segments might reflect linkage disequilibrium, but an unknown experimental factor could not be ruled out. The authors suggested that the approach could potentially be extended to other disease states and immunological phenotypes. Several of the top co-occurrence clusters appeared to be linked to parvovirus B19, influenza, CMV and Epstein-Barr virus, according to a later analysis.

The cohort was made up of around 720 healthy bone marrow donors. Cohort members were all nominally healthy when sampled, although unrecorded immune exposures were likely present. The donor tested CMV seropositive and was one of the 289 seropositive cohort members. Each donor provided a peripheral blood sample, and peripheral blood mononuclear cells were used for TCR beta sequencing. Genomic DNA was extracted from the blood cell samples with the Qiagen DNeasy Blood Extraction Kit. This clone is labeled large (0.1 to 1%). Its cognate antigen has yet to be identified. The input lacks base qualities; no much larger clone sits a single base away. This sample also contains other DNA sequences that code for the same CDR3. Library creation used the immunoSEQ multiplex PCR assay. For the multiplex PCR, a mixture combining 60 forward primers for TCR Vbeta segments and 13 reverse primers for TCR Jbeta segments was used. The CDR3 region of rearranged TCR beta genes was amplified from genomic DNA with a multiplex PCR assay. Amplified TCR beta libraries were sequenced as 87-base-pair reads on the Illumina HiSeq System. Under the source paper's analysis protocol: A later analysis counted 65 million to 90 million unique TCR beta chains across the 670 or so repertoires, and approximately 11 million of these chains were shared by at least two donors. Raw reads were error-corrected and collapsed into unique sequences with a nearest-neighbor algorithm that merged closely related sequences to remove PCR and sequencing errors. V, D and J gene segments were assigned by aligning CDR3 sequences to IMGT reference sequences. For a sequence to be retained, at least a six-nucleotide match to both a V gene segment and a J gene segment was required. A rearrangement was called productive if the CDR3 had no stop codons and remained in frame with V and J, and every other rearrangement was called non-productive. Following IMGT convention, CDR3 was defined as the stretch from the second conserved V-encoded cysteine to the conserved J-encoded phenylalanine. In an earlier analysis of around 570 of the donors, sequences lacking an unambiguous match to a single V gene segment were excluded. An earlier analysis of 500 to 700 of the donors classified V segments as functional when productive rearrangements were above 56.7% and as segregating when the standard deviation between donors was above 5%. A statistical classification framework was built for diagnosing cytomegalovirus status from the catalog of TCR beta chain sequences. In a later analysis, TCR nucleotide sequences were compared against IMGT/GENE-DB human TR gene sequences so that V and J genes could be assigned. A later analysis assigned CDR3 sequences and most-parsimonious VDJ recombination scenarios with the TCRdist pipeline. A later analysis defined each TCR beta chain by its CDR3 amino acid sequence plus V-gene family, and excluded reads lacking a unique V-gene family. A later analysis removed several hundred highly shared, low-generation-probability nucleotide sequences to deal with suspected cross-contamination and a sequencing artifact. For each public chain, a later analysis derived a clonal expansion index from normalized ranks of inferred template counts within each repertoire. In a later analysis, generation probabilities were computed with a VDJ recombination model fitted to out-of-frame rearrangements, and the resulting probabilities were checked against IGoR. A later analysis scored TCR-TCR, TCR-HLA and TCR-CMV co-occurrence with hypergeometric tests, applying a repertoire-size bias correction to TCR pairs. False discovery rates were estimated in a later analysis by permuting HLA or CMV assignments 20 times. A later analysis grouped co-occurring TCRs with DBSCAN, adding TCRdist sequence similarity when clustering within HLA-allele-positive subsets. Repertoires with fewer than 30,000 or more than 120,000 public chains were left out of co-occurrence clustering, as were four to six repertoires with anomalous nucleotide sharing. The source is immuneACCESS, and TCRdb retained only in-frame sequences with V and J called. Part of the clones is not carried over; for the studies checked, unresolved V genes explain less than half of this, and the remainder is unexplained. The V and J calls and clone size come from that table; D and trimming were worked out from the DNA. The sample contains 90,000 to 100,000 clones, more than 55% of them found a single time. The ten largest account for about 5.5% of the sample.

Trimming removed 0 bases from V and 3 bases from J, leaving 6 bases between the germline ends. The CDR3 measures 13 amino acids from cysteine to phenylalanine. The CDR3 DNA has 39 bases and is translated from base 1. Based on the germline V gene (reference sequence), the CDR1 and CDR2 sequences are WNHNN and SYGVQD. This sequence originates from a boy aged 10-17 years in good health and CMV-seropositive. The sequencing input was PBMCs. This chain is built from TRBV10-1 and TRBJ2-7; the D gene assignment is ambiguous. CDR3 protein: CASSESRDYEQYF. The nucleotide sequence reads as follows: TGCGCCAGCAGTGAGTCGAGAGACTACGAGCAGTACTTC.